One sample yielded the 20 T cell receptor beta chains listed below, sequenced in a study of blood T cells in healthy people across ages. Next came a second PCR, run for about 7 to 12 cycles, which used a sample-barcoded 5' primer along with a J-beta primer mix. MiXCR, applied by TCRdb to the 5' RACE reads, yields one record per CDR3 protein. The repertoire has about 780,000 distinct CDR3 sequences, approximately 59% of them found once; the top ten carry about a quarter. Material: blood. These receptors were obtained from a man aged 30-40 years in good health.

The genes are TRBV5-1 and TRBJ1-2; TRBD1 matches 7 bases. The V segment lost 3 bases and the J segment 6 bases; nucleotides outside the gene matches: 8. The CDR3 runs 14 residues. The germline V gene has CDR1 SGHRS and CDR2 YFSETQ. The CDR3 protein is CASSSNTGENGYTF. CDR3 DNA sequence: TGCGCCAGCAGCTCAAACACAGGGGAAAATGGCTACACCTTC.

In DNA form, the CDR3 reads TGCGCCAGCAGCTTGGCATTAGCGGGGGATGGCGAGCAGTACTTC. Its translation is CASSLALAGDGEQYF. The rearrangement joins TRBV5-1 to TRBJ2-1, with 9 bases that match TRBD2. With the DNA end fitting TRBJ2-7 better, the J assignment may be wrong. Germline values: CDR1 SGHRS, CDR2 YFSETQ. This CDR3 region has 15 residues.

This clonotype was seen at least ten times. The chain joins TRBV4-3 to TRBJ2-1; 9 bases fit TRBD1. Germline trimming cut 0 bases from V and 10 bases from J; bases unmatched to any gene: 7. The CDR3 is 15 residues long. From germline, CDR1 is LGHNA and CDR2 YSLEER. The CDR3 is CASSQDRTGVWEQFF. DNA of the CDR3: TGCGCCAGCAGCCAAGATCGGACAGGGGTTTGGGAGCAGTTCTTC.

The chain joins TRBV10-3 to TRBJ2-3, with D unclear. The germline gives CDR1 ENHRY, CDR2 SYGVKD. The CDR3 is 15 residues long. The germline V and J ends were trimmed by 4 bases and 1 base, with 12 bases remaining between them. The CDR3 nucleotides read TGTGCCATCAGTGGGCTAGATTCGGGCACAGATACGCAGTATTTT. This translates into CAISGLDSGTDTQYF.

The sample holds a few counts of this clonotype. V is TRBV30 and J is TRBJ2-4; 7 bases align to TRBD1. Judging by the DNA end, TRBJ2-7 fits better; the J call may be wrong. The CDR3 covers 13 residues. The germline CDR1 and CDR2 sequences are GTSNPN and SVGIG (reference sequence). Here the CDR3 DNA reads TGTGCCTGGAACCGACAGGGTAGGGACGAGCAGTACTTC. Protein product: CAWNRQGRDEQYF.

The CDR3 sequence is CASSTRVVNHNEQFF. CDR3 nucleotide sequence: TGTGCCAGCAGTACCAGGGTTGTCAACCACAATGAGCAGTTCTTC. The chain combines TRBV28 with TRBJ2-1; tentative D call: TRBD1 (5 bases). The CDR3 extends over 15 amino acids. Germline CDR1 reads MDHEN; CDR2 reads SYDVKM. V was cut by 5 bases and J by 5 bases, with 16 bases left in between.

The rearrangement uses TRBV10-3 and TRBJ2-4; D assignment may be TRBD1 or TRBD2 (5 bases each). The end of the DNA aligns better with TRBJ2-5, so the J call may be wrong. Germline assignment: CDR1 ENHRY and CDR2 SYGVKD. The CDR3 has 13 amino acids. The CDR3 is CAIGAGAQETQYF. CDR3 sequence (DNA): TGTGCCATAGGGGCCGGGGCTCAAGAGACCCAGTACTTC.

This clonotype occurred a few times. The chain couples TRBV28 to TRBJ2-3, with D perhaps TRBD2 (6 bases). The CDR3 has 14 amino acids. The V gene's germline CDR1 is MDHEN and CDR2 SYDVKM. V was clipped by 4 bases and J by 14 bases, with 22 bases between them. CDR3 residues: CASSSPGAGTGVYF. The CDR3 bases are TGTGCCAGCAGTTCCCCCGGGGCGGGGACGGGGGTGTATTTT.

J is TRBJ2-5 and V is TRBV4-3, with D hard to call. Matching the DNA end better, TRBJ2-7 makes the J call doubtful. The CDR3 extends over 14 amino acids. CDR1 and CDR2 from the germline V gene are LGHNA and YSLEER. The CDR3 protein is CASSQDPDVNEQYF. DNA for the CDR3: TGCGCCAGCAGCCAAGACCCGGACGTCAACGAGCAGTACTTC.

V and J are TRBV2 and TRBJ2-3; D not certain. The CDR3 has 14 amino acids. V lost 5 bases and J lost 2, with 11 bases in between. Germline V gives CDR1 SNHLY, CDR2 FYNNEI. The CDR3, as DNA: TGTGCCAGCAGTAGTGAGACCCACACAGATACGCAGTATTTT. Translation gives CASSSETHTDTQYF.

This clonotype was counted a single time. This chain connects TRBV20-1 to TRBJ2-3; D not resolved. There are 16 residues in the CDR3. The V gene's germline CDR1 is DFQATT and CDR2 SNEGSKA (reference sequence). V was shortened by 0 bases and J by 0 bases, with 13 bases between the two germline ends. CDR3 sequence: CSARDQWDPSTDTQYF. CDR3 nucleotides: TGCAGTGCTAGAGATCAATGGGATCCTAGCACAGATACGCAGTATTTT.

This clonotype was observed a single time. A single base separates this from a much larger clone, so it may be a read error. J is TRBJ2-5 and V is TRBV2; 10 bases match TRBD2. In germline, CDR1 is SNHLY, CDR2 FYNNEI. The V gene end was trimmed by 7 bases and the J gene end by 11 bases; junction bases not matched to a gene: 7. CDR3 length: 12 residues. CDR3 loop: CASMLAGEEQYF. CDR3 coding DNA: TGTGCCAGCATGCTAGCGGGGGAGGAGCAGTACTTC.

V is TRBV13 and J is TRBJ1-6; TRBD1 might be the D (6 bases). The CDR3 has 17 amino acids. V was pared by 2 bases and J by 8 bases, with 19 bases between. CDR1 and CDR2 (germline): PRHDT, FYEKMQ (reference sequence). The CDR3 loop is CASSLTGRFAIHSPLHF. DNA of the CDR3: TGTGCCAGCAGCTTAACAGGGAGGTTCGCCATTCATTCACCCCTCCACTTT.

This clonotype has only a few counts. The chain uses TRBV5-1 and TRBJ2-7; TRBD1 matches at 10 bases. The CDR3 runs to 16 residues. Germline CDR1 SGHRS, CDR2 YFSETQ. Trimming took 4 bases from V and 1 from J; bases not matched to a gene: 8. CDR3 coding DNA: TGCGCCAGCAGCCAAAGATGGGACAGGGGATCCTACGAGCAGTACTTC. Its protein is CASSQRWDRGSYEQYF.

This clonotype appeared a single time. The chain joins TRBV7-2 to TRBJ1-3; 8 nucleotides match TRBD1. Germline lookup yields CDR1 SGHTA and CDR2 FQGNSA. The CDR3 length is 15 residues. V lost 5 bases and J lost 4; bases outside the gene matches: 7. The chain's CDR3 is CASSPQGAAGNTIYF. CDR3 in DNA: TGTGCCAGCAGCCCGCAGGGGGCTGCAGGAAACACCATATATTTT.

This chain joins TRBV5-8 and TRBJ2-4; 11 bases map to TRBD2. Germline CDR1 reads SGHTS; CDR2 reads YDEGEE. CDR3 length equals 15 residues. V shed 3 bases and J 13 bases; nucleotides not matched to a gene: 12. The CDR3 bases are TGTGCCAGCAGCTCAGGGACTAGCGGAGCCGGGGAGCAGTACTTC. Translated, it gives CASSSGTSGAGEQYF.

The CDR3 DNA reads TGTGCCAGCAGCACAGGGACAGGGGAGTCCTACGAGCAGTACTTC. Residues: CASSTGTGESYEQYF. The genes are TRBV5-5 and TRBJ2-5; 10 bases line up with TRBD1. The J call may be faulty, since TRBJ2-7 better matches the DNA end. This CDR3 comprises 15 residues. Germline lookup yields CDR1 SGHKS and CDR2 YYEKEE (reference sequence).

This sequence joins TRBV9 and TRBJ2-7; the D gene is possibly TRBD2 (6 bases). Per germline, CDR1 SGDLS and CDR2 YYNGEE. V was cut by 4 bases and J by 6 bases, with 17 bases left in between. This CDR3 region has 14 residues. The CDR3 sequence is CASSPFSGVREQYF. As DNA, the CDR3 is TGTGCCAGCAGCCCTTTTAGCGGTGTCCGCGAGCAGTACTTC.

J is TRBJ1-2 and V is TRBV28, with 7 bases that match TRBD1. Losses at the gene ends were 1 base for V and 0 bases for J; bases not matched to a gene: 5. The CDR3 is 16 amino acids. Germline V gene lookup returns CDR1 MDHEN and CDR2 SYDVKM. CDR3 residues: CASSLLGQRANYGYTF. As DNA, the CDR3 is TGTGCCAGCAGTTTATTGGGACAGCGGGCTAACTATGGCTACACCTTC.

The chain employs TRBV6-5 and TRBJ2-5; a possible D gene is TRBD1 (7 bases). The V end was cut by 2 bases, the J end by 2 bases, with 12 bases between. The CDR3 sequence is 15 residues long. Germline-derived CDR1 and CDR2 are MNHEY and SVGAGI. Written as DNA, the CDR3 is TGTGCCAGCAGTTACACGACAGGGAGGCAAGAGACCCAGTACTTC. Protein product: CASSYTTGRQETQYF.